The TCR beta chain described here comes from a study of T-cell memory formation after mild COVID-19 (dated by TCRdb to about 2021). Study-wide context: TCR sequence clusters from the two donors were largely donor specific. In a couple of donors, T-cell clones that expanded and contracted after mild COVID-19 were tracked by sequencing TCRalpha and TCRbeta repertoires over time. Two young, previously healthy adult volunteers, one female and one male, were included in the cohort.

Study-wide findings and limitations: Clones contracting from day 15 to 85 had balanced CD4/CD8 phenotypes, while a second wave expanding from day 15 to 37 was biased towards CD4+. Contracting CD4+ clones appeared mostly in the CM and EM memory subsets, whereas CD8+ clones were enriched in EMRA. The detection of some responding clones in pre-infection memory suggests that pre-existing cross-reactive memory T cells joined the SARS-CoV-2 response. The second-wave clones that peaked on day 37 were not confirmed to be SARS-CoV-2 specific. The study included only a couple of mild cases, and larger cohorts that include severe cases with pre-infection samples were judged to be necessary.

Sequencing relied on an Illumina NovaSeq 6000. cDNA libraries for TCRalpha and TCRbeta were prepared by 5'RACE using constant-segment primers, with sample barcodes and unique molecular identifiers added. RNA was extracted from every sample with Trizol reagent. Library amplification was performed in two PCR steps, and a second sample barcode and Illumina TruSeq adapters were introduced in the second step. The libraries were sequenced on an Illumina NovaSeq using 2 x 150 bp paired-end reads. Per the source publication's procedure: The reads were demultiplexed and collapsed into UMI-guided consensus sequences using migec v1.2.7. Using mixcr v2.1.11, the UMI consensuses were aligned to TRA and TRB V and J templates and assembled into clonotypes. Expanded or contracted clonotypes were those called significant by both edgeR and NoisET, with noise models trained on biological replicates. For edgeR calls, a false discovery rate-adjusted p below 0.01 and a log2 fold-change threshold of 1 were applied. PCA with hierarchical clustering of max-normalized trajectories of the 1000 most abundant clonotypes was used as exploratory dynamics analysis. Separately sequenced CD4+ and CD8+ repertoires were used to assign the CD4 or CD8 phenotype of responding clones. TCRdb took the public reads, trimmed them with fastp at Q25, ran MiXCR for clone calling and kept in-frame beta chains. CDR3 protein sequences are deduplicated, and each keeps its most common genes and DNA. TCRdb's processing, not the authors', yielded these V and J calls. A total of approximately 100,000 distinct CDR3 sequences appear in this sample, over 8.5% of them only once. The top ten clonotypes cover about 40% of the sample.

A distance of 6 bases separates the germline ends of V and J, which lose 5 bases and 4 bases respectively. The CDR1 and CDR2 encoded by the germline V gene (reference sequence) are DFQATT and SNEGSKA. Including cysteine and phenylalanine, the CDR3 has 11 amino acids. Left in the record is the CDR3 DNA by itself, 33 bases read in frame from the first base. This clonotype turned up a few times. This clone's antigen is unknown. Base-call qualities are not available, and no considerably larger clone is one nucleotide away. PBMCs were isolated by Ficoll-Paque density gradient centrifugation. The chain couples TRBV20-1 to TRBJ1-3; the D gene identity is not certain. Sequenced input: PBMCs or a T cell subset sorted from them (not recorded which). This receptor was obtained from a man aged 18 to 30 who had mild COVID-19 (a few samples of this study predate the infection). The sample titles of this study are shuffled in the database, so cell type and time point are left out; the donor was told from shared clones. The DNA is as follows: TGCAGTGCTCATAGGGGAAACACCATATATTTT. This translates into CSAHRGNTIYF.